Below are 25 T cell receptor beta chains sequenced from a single sample in a study of blood T cell repertoires in COVID-19. The protocol was immunoSEQ multiplex PCR, while the TCRdb copy is restricted to in-frame clones and leaves out a portion. The profile shows roughly 100,000 clones, around 83% of them singletons. The sample was peripheral blood. The receptors come from a woman over 75 with acute or convalescent COVID-19.

The chain uses TRBV3-1 (or the pseudogene TRBV3-2) and TRBJ2-1, with D perhaps matching TRBD2 (6 bases). Germline-derived CDR1 and CDR2 are LGHDT and YNNKEL (reference sequence). CDR3 length: 16 amino acids. V was cut by 2 bases and J by 7 bases, with 18 bases left in between. The CDR3 here is CASSQPTSTGGNEQFF. In DNA, the CDR3 is TGTGCCAGCAGCCAACCGACTAGTACGGGCGGGAATGAGCAGTTCTTC.

The J gene is TRBJ2-2, the V gene TRBV4-3; 8 bases map to TRBD2. Trimming at V came to 0 bases and at J to 1 base, leaving 7 bases not matched to a gene. The CDR3 covers 18 residues. Per germline, CDR1 LGHNA and CDR2 YSLEER. The CDR3 coding sequence is TGCGCCAGCAGCCAAGAAGTCACTAGCGGATTGAACACCGGGGAGCTGTTTTTT. It codes for CASSQEVTSGLNTGELFF.

This clone was seen at least ten times. V and J are TRBV19 and TRBJ1-2; tentative D call: TRBD1 (6 bases). Germline CDR1 LNHDA, CDR2 SQIVND (reference sequence). CDR3 length: 13 amino acids. The V end was cut by 6 bases, the J end by 7 bases, with 15 bases between. CDR3 DNA sequence: TGTGCCAGTAGGTGGGGGCGCGATGGTGGCTACACCTTC. It encodes CASRWGRDGGYTF.

This chain joins TRBV6-2 or TRBV6-3 and TRBJ1-4; the match to TRBD1 covers 7 bases. Losses at the gene ends were 2 bases for V and 4 bases for J; bases not matched to a gene: 4. Germline V gene sequence: CDR1 MNHEY, CDR2 SVGEGT. This CDR3 is 15 amino acids long. CDR3 sequence: CASSYPTGFNEKLFF. The CDR3 region has the DNA TGTGCCAGCAGTTACCCGACAGGGTTTAATGAAAAACTGTTTTTT.

The chain is built from TRBV5-4 and TRBJ2-1; 9 bases match TRBD2. The V gene end was trimmed by 5 bases and the J gene end by 5 bases; junction bases not matched to a gene: 8. This CDR3 region has 15 residues. Germline V lookup: CDR1 SGHNT, CDR2 YYREEE (reference sequence). CDR3 loop: CASSLAGVLDNEQFF. The DNA for the CDR3 is TGTGCCAGCAGTTTAGCGGGAGTACTCGACAATGAGCAGTTCTTC.

This chain links TRBV18 with TRBJ2-1, with TRBD2 as a possible D gene (5 bases). Germline-derived CDR1 and CDR2 are KGHSH and LQKENI. This CDR3 has 14 residues. V was shortened by 3 bases and J by 5 bases, with 11 bases between the two germline ends. Here the CDR3 reads CASSPGIVNNEQFF. For the CDR3, the DNA is TGTGCCAGCTCACCCGGGATTGTAAACAATGAGCAGTTCTTC.

This clone has only one observation. This chain joins TRBV28 and TRBJ2-1; 8 bases are shared with TRBD2. The germline V gene encodes CDR1 MDHEN and CDR2 SYDVKM. V lost 7 bases and J lost 2; bases outside the gene matches: 7. The CDR3 contains 15 residues. CDR3 in amino acids: CASTPGGLAYNEQFF. The CDR3 DNA follows: TGTGCCAGCACCCCGGGGGGGTTGGCCTACAATGAGCAGTTCTTC.

This clone was seen just once. The J gene is TRBJ2-2, the V gene TRBV11-2; D unresolved. V lost 5 bases and J 3 bases, leaving 7 bases between the germline ends. Germline V gene lookup returns CDR1 SGHAT and CDR2 FQNNGV. The CDR3 has 13 residues. CDR3 coding DNA: TGTGCCAGCAGCCATACATACACCGGGGAGCTGTTTTTT. The encoded protein is CASSHTYTGELFF.

This chain uses TRBV6-6 with TRBJ2-3, with 11 bases that match TRBD2. Germline CDR1 reads MNHNY; CDR2 reads SVGAGI (reference sequence). Trimming cost V 2 bases and J 3 bases; bases outside gene matches: 4. The CDR3 runs to 16 residues. In DNA, the CDR3 is TGTGCCAGCAGTTACGACCCTAGCGGGAGGACAGATACGCAGTATTTT. Protein product: CASSYDPSGRTDTQYF.

This chain uses TRBV15 with TRBJ2-2; TRBD2 matches at 7 bases. J gave up 1 base and V 1 base, and 12 bases lay outside the gene matches. There are 19 residues in the CDR3. Germline CDR1 and CDR2: LNHNV and YYDKDF (reference sequence). CDR3 sequence: CATSRVLLPGGGNTGELFF. The CDR3 DNA reads TGTGCCACCAGCAGAGTTCTACTACCGGGAGGAGGGAACACCGGGGAGCTGTTTTTT.

The chain combines TRBV5-5 with TRBJ1-4; 9 bases align to TRBD1. Trimming removed 4 bases from V and 8 bases from J; junction bases left unmatched: 6. The length of the CDR3 is 14 residues. Germline V gene lookup returns CDR1 SGHKS and CDR2 YYEKEE (reference sequence). CDR3 sequence: CASSMTGGGEKLFF. The CDR3, as DNA: TGTGCCAGCAGCATGACAGGGGGAGGCGAAAAACTGTTTTTT.

The CDR3 DNA reads TGTGCCAGCAGCATTAGGACAGGGGGAATCAGACCCCTCCACTTT. It yields the protein CASSIRTGGIRPLHF. J is TRBJ1-6 and V is TRBV28, with 10 bases matching TRBD1. The CDR3 is made up of 15 amino acids. The ends lost 6 bases at V and 12 bases at J; junction bases unmatched: 11. Germline values: CDR1 MDHEN, CDR2 SYDVKM.

The gene calls are TRBV19 and TRBJ1-5; D gene ambiguous. Per the germline V gene, CDR1 is LNHDA and CDR2 is SQIVND (reference sequence). Trimming stripped 1 base from V and 2 bases from J, with 9 bases between. This CDR3 region has 15 residues. The chain's CDR3 is CASSIVSTGNQPQHF. CDR3 DNA: TGTGCCAGTAGTATAGTGTCAACGGGCAATCAGCCCCAGCATTTT.

This chain connects TRBV11-2 to TRBJ2-1, with TRBD2 as a possible D gene (5 bases). With 4 bases removed from V and 2 bases from J, the gap between germline ends came to 15 bases. The CDR3 sequence is 16 residues long. CDR1 and CDR2 from the germline V gene are SGHAT and FQNNGV. CDR3 protein: CASSSYREIAYNEQFF. The CDR3 DNA follows: TGTGCCAGCAGCTCCTATAGGGAGATCGCCTACAATGAGCAGTTCTTC.

This clone was observed a single time. This chain joins TRBV7-2 and TRBJ1-6, with TRBD1 matching 7 bases. This CDR3 has 15 amino acids. The germline V gene encodes CDR1 SGHTA and CDR2 FQGNSA. The junction had 12 bases not matched to a gene; V was cut back by 8 bases and J by 8 bases. CDR3 nucleotides: TGTGCCAGCGGCAAACCGGGACAGCATTATTCACCCCTCCACTTT. Its translation is CASGKPGQHYSPLHF.

The CDR3 nucleotides are TGTGCCAGCTCGCGCGGACAGCTCGTTATGAACACTGAAGCTTTCTTT. It encodes CASSRGQLVMNTEAFF. The genes are TRBV18 and TRBJ1-1; D might be TRBD1 (6 bases). V lost 6 bases and J 0 bases, leaving 17 bases between the germline ends. Germline lookup yields CDR1 KGHSH and CDR2 LQKENI. This CDR3 contains 16 residues.

This clone was picked up many times. The chain uses TRBV5-8 and TRBJ1-5; perhaps TRBD1 as D (5 bases). Germline loops: CDR1 SGHTS, CDR2 YDEGEE. Trimming removed 4 bases at V and 0 bases at J, with 11 bases between. This CDR3 contains 15 residues. CDR3 sequence: CASSLQGFSNQPQHF. The CDR3 bases are TGTGCCAGCAGCCTTCAGGGTTTTAGCAATCAGCCCCAGCATTTT.

The genes are TRBV19 and TRBJ2-3; 8 bases match TRBD2. CDR3 length equals 14 residues. The J segment lost 8 bases and the V segment lost 1 base, leaving 5 bases of the junction unmatched. CDR1 LNHDA and CDR2 SQIVND come from the germline V gene (reference sequence). The CDR3 region is CASSIGIAGLTQYF. CDR3 bases: TGTGCCAGTAGTATAGGAATAGCGGGACTTACGCAGTATTTT.

The V call is TRBV6-6, the J call TRBJ1-2; D is unresolved. There are 15 residues in the CDR3. Germline V gene sequence: CDR1 MNHNY, CDR2 SVGAGI (reference sequence). Trimming left V 2 bases short and J 8 bases short, with 18 bases between. CDR3: CASSYTDMLAGGYTF. CDR3 DNA sequence: TGTGCCAGCAGTTACACCGACATGTTAGCGGGGGGCTACACCTTC.

V is TRBV7-9 and J is TRBJ2-5; 8 bases match TRBD2. Germline V gene sequence: CDR1 SEHNR, CDR2 FQNEAQ (reference sequence). V was clipped by 4 bases and J by 1 base; unmatched bases: 2. CDR3 length: 14 amino acids. CDR3 amino acids: CASSWGTSQETQYF. Written as DNA, the CDR3 is TGTGCCAGCAGCTGGGGGACTAGCCAAGAGACCCAGTACTTC.

This rearrangement joins TRBV5-1 to TRBJ1-2, with unresolved D. The CDR3 consists of 14 residues. CDR1 is SGHRS and CDR2 is YFSETQ in the germline V gene. The V end lost 0 bases, the J end lost 0 bases, and 6 bases lay between the germline ends. As DNA, the CDR3 is TGCGCCAGCAGCTTGGACAGACCTAACTATGGCTACACCTTC. Its protein product is CASSLDRPNYGYTF.

V is TRBV1 and J is TRBJ2-7; TRBD2 reflects the table's D call only, with no check against the DNA. TRBV1 is a listed pseudogene. The CDR3 runs to 12 residues. CDR3 DNA sequence: TGCACCAGCAGGAACCCTGTGGAGGAGCAGTACTTC. It is translated as CTSRNPVEEQYF.

The V call is TRBV10-1, the J call TRBJ1-2, with a weak D call TRBD1 (6 bases). The V and J ends lost 3 bases and 8 bases respectively, with 13 bases between them. This CDR3 comprises 13 residues. Germline CDR1 WNHNN, CDR2 SYGVQD (reference sequence). In nucleotides, the CDR3 is TGCGCCAGCAGTGAACTAACAGGGACCGGCTACACCTTC. It yields the protein CASSELTGTGYTF.

This chain links TRBV2 with TRBJ2-5; 9 bases are a match to TRBD1. Per germline, CDR1 SNHLY and CDR2 FYNNEI. The CDR3 is 12 amino acids. V was pared by 6 bases and J by 4 bases, with 0 bases of the junction left unmatched. Written as DNA, the CDR3 is TGTGCCAGCAGGGACAGGGGAGAGACCCAGTACTTC. Amino acids: CASRDRGETQYF.

This rearrangement joins TRBV5-6 to TRBJ1-1; perhaps TRBD1 as D (6 bases). Germline CDR1 and CDR2: SGHDT and YYEEEE. The CDR3 is 16 residues long. Trimming removed 2 bases at V and 8 bases at J, with 22 bases between. CDR3 nucleotides: TGTGCCAGCAGCTTTTTCACCTCCCTGGACAGCCAGGAAGCTTTCTTT. Residues: CASSFFTSLDSQEAFF.